This T cell receptor (beta chain) was identified in a study of T cell responses to AZD1222 COVID-19 vaccine. On the study more broadly: Both about-4-week and about-12-week second-dose recipients were combined. Whole-study findings and limits: Most donors were white British, females outnumbered males, and clonal diversity was possibly underestimated. Spike-wide coverage was observed for vaccine-associated CD4 TCRs, with dominant responses at 160-218 and 743-854. Every sample of the repertoires postdated the peak T cell response.

Sequencing used immunoSEQ multiplex PCR; TCRdb keeps in-frame clones, though not all of them. The table includes about 130,000 clones, 89% detected once. CDR3 size: 16 residues. V was cut by 1 base and J by 1 base, with 13 bases left in between. Germline loops: CDR1 ENHRY, CDR2 SYGVKD. Note on this clone: Its antigen is still unknown.

V is TRBV10-3 and J is TRBJ2-5, with D perhaps matching TRBD2 (5 bases). The sample was peripheral blood, taken on day 0 of AZD1222 vaccination. The clonotype comes from an adult in good health. CDR3 loop: CAISEFAGASQETQYF. CDR3 nucleotides: TGTGCCATCAGTGAGTTTGCGGGTGCATCCCAAGAGACCCAGTACTTC.